What follows are 9 T cell receptor beta chains derived from one specimen sequenced in a study of blood T cell repertoires in COVID-19. The method was immunoSEQ multiplex PCR; TCRdb's version includes in-frame clones alone and lacks a portion of them. The table includes under 100,000 clones, approximately 81% detected once. What was sequenced was peripheral blood. The origin of the receptors is an elderly man with active or convalescent COVID-19.

This chain links TRBV2 with TRBJ1-5, with a weak D call TRBD1 (6 bases). The CDR3 loop spans 14 amino acids. Per germline, CDR1 SNHLY and CDR2 FYNNEI. V lost 8 bases, J lost 6 bases, and 17 bases lay in between. The CDR3, as DNA: TGTGCCAGCCAAAGAGGGGGAAGCGGTCAGCCCCAGCATTTT. It specifies CASQRGGSGQPQHF. The whole variable domain, filled in from reference TRBV2 and TRBJ1-5, reads EPEVTQTPSHQVTQMGQEVILRCVPISNHLYFYWYRQILGQKVEFLVSFYNNEISEKSEIFDDQFSVERPDGSNFTLKIRSTKLEDSAMYFCASQRGGSGQPQHFGDGTRLSIL.

CDR3 residues: CASSYNPLAGGVYEQYF. CDR3 in DNA: TGTGCCAGCAGTTATAACCCCCTAGCGGGGGGTGTTTACGAGCAGTACTTC. The chain employs TRBV6-2 or TRBV6-3 and TRBJ2-7; 11 bases map to TRBD2. CDR3 length: 17 amino acids. Germline trimming cut 3 bases from V and 4 bases from J; bases unmatched to any gene: 11. The germline V gene encodes CDR1 MNHEY and CDR2 SVGEGT.

The chain recombines TRBV19 with TRBJ1-5; maybe TRBD1 (6 bases). There are 14 residues in the CDR3. The V end was cut by 5 bases, the J end by 6 bases, with 14 bases between. The germline V gene encodes CDR1 LNHDA and CDR2 SQIVND (reference sequence). This chain's CDR3 is CASSPNRDGQPQHF. In DNA, the CDR3 is TGTGCCAGTAGTCCTAACAGGGACGGTCAGCCCCAGCATTTT.

The genes are TRBV6-4 and TRBJ2-1; 8 positions agree with TRBD1. J gave up 6 bases and V 2 bases, and 9 bases lay outside the gene matches. CDR1 is MRHNA and CDR2 is SNTAGT in the germline V gene. This CDR3 has 16 residues. CDR3 region: CASSDQGAKKSNEQFF. As DNA, the CDR3 is TGTGCCAGCAGTGACCAGGGGGCCAAAAAATCCAATGAGCAGTTCTTC.

V gene TRBV6-5 combines with J gene TRBJ2-7; D is unclear. V lost 6 bases, J lost 0 bases, and 12 bases lay in between. The CDR3 is 14 amino acids. Germline lookup yields CDR1 MNHEY and CDR2 SVGAGI. The CDR3 region is CASRSSANSYEQYF. The CDR3 nucleotides read TGTGCCAGCAGGTCCTCTGCTAACTCCTACGAGCAGTACTTC.

This clone was recorded a few times. This chain uses TRBV7-2 with TRBJ2-7; 11 bases map to TRBD2. V was pared by 5 bases and J by 7 bases, with 7 bases of the junction left unmatched. The CDR3 loop spans 14 amino acids. Germline-derived CDR1 and CDR2 are SGHTA and FQGNSA. The CDR3 is CASSQASGGLEQYF. The CDR3 nucleotides read TGTGCCAGCAGCCAGGCTAGCGGGGGGCTGGAGCAGTACTTC. The full variable domain, rest sourced from reference TRBV7-2 and TRBJ2-7, is GAGVSQSPSNKVTEKGKDVELRCDPISGHTALYWYRQSLGQGLEFLIYFQGNSAPDKSGLPSDRFSAERTGGSVSTLTIQRTQQEDSAVYLCASSQASGGLEQYFGPGTRLTVT.

V is TRBV5-1 and J is TRBJ2-2; D uncertain. The CDR3 spans 12 residues. V lost 3 bases and J lost 3, with 3 bases in between. The V gene's germline CDR1 is SGHRS and CDR2 YFSETQ. This chain's CDR3 is CASSSDTGELFF. The CDR3 nucleotides read TGCGCCAGCAGCTCGGACACCGGGGAGCTGTTTTTT.

The chain joins TRBV6-5 to TRBJ1-6; weak D call: TRBD1 (5 bases). The CDR3 sequence is 14 residues long. The germline gives CDR1 MNHEY, CDR2 SVGAGI. The V and J ends lost 6 bases and 10 bases respectively, with 16 bases between them. CDR3: CASSERDYRSPLHF. CDR3 DNA: TGTGCCAGCAGCGAGAGGGACTACAGGTCACCCCTCCACTTT.

This sequence joins TRBV11-3 and TRBJ2-3; TRBD2 matches 12 bases. Germline CDR1 reads SGHNT; CDR2 reads YENEEA. The CDR3 is made up of 16 amino acids. The junction had 4 bases not matched to a gene; V was cut back by 2 bases and J by 4 bases. CDR3 in DNA: TGTGCCAGCAGCTTACTAGCGGGGGGGCCCGCAGATACGCAGTATTTT. It is translated as CASSLLAGGPADTQYF.